This T cell receptor (beta chain) was identified during a study of T cells after yellow fever vaccination. Broader study findings: Although the secondary response was weaker, it peaked faster, at day 5 versus 15.

TCRdb redid the calling of the 5' RACE reads with MiXCR, one entry per CDR3 protein. The sample consists of about 430,000 distinct CDR3 sequences, 18% of them appearing once. In the case of this clonotype: As yet, its antigen is unknown.

This sequence originates from a man between 18 and 35 years old who received the YFV17D yellow fever vaccine. Sequencing used PBMCs, obtained before the yellow fever booster vaccination.

The CDR3 is CASSGWGGSSGGPTDTQYF. Here the CDR3 DNA reads TGCGCCAGCAGCGGATGGGGAGGGTCTAGCGGGGGCCCCACAGATACGCAGTATTTT. The chain joins TRBV5-1 to TRBJ2-3, with 10 bases aligning to TRBD2. From germline, CDR1 is SGHRS and CDR2 YFSETQ. V trimming: 4 bases; J trimming: 2 bases; junction bases outside the gene matches: 16. This CDR3 is built from 19 residues.